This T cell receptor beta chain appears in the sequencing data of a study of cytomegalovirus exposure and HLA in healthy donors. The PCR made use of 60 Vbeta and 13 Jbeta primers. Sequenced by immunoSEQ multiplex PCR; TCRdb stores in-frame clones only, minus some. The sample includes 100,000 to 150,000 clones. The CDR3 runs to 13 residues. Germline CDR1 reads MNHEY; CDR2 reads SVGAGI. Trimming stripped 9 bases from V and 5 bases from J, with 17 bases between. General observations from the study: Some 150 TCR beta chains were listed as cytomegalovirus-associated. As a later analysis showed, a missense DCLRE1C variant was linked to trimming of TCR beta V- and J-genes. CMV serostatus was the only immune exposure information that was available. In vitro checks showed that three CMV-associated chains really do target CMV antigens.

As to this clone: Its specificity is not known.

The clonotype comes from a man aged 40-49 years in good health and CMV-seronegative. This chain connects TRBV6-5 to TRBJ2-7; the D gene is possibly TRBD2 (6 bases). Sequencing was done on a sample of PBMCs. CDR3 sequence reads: CASQLTSFDEQYF. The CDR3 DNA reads TGTGCCAGTCAACTAACTAGCTTCGACGAGCAGTACTTC.